The clone carrying this T cell receptor (beta chain) was seen at least ten times. Its antigen remains unidentified. This sample was included in a study of T cell repertoires in cytomegalovirus infection. Background on the study: Public TCR beta signatures marked donors with CMV infection and the matching HLA.

A single record per CDR3 protein comes from TCRdb applying MiXCR to the reads. The data hold around 270,000 distinct CDR3 sequences, with roughly 9.1% observed a single time. J was trimmed by 1 base and V by 6 bases; bases with no gene match: 5. The V gene's germline CDR1 is MNHEY and CDR2 SVGEGT. The CDR3 contains 14 residues. General observations from the study: Individuals carrying CMV plus the relevant HLA were identified by cumulative frequency of public TCR beta families. The ex vivo response was dominated by HLA-C-restricted CMV-specific TCR beta clonotypes.

The sequencing input was PBMCs. The chain has TRBV6-2 or TRBV6-3 and TRBJ1-1; TRBD1 matches at 7 bases. The source is a human donor in good health (CMV status not recorded). Some clones in this sample may be carry-over from other donors' samples. The CDR3 loop reads CASRTGTANTEAFF. In DNA form, the CDR3 reads TGTGCCAGCAGGACCGGGACAGCGAACACTGAAGCTTTCTTT.